The rows below give T cell receptor beta chains drawn from one sample of a study of cytomegalovirus exposure and HLA in healthy donors. TCRdb keeps only in-frame clones here, not all; method: immunoSEQ multiplex PCR. The top ten clones hold about 2.8% of a sample with some 200,000 clones, under 70% of them seen once. The sample taken for sequencing was PBMCs. These receptor sequences come from a man between 40 and 49 years old in good health and CMV-seropositive. Each CDR3 is given with its conserved first and last residue. The D gene is left open where the match is weak. The size of a clone is reported for some rows only, either as once, few or many, or as a class for expanded clones.

cdr3_nt cdr3_aa v_call d_call clone_size j_call
TGTGCCAGCAGTTTATTGGGGCCTCTCTACGAGCAGTACTTC CASSLLGPLYEQYF TRBV27 . . TRBJ2-7
TGCGCCAGCAGCCAAAGAAACAGGGGTGGCGAGCAGTACTTC CASSQRNRGGEQYF TRBV4-1 TRBD1 . TRBJ2-7
TGTGCCAGCAGGACAGGGACTAGCGGGGCTGATACGCAGTATTTT CASRTGTSGADTQYF TRBV5-4 TRBD2 few TRBJ2-3
TGTGCCAGCAGTTCTTCCAGACGACGGAGGAACACTGAAGCTTTCTTT CASSSSRRRRNTEAFF TRBV28 . . TRBJ1-1
TGTGCCAGCAGCTTAGCGAGCTCTGGAAACACCATATATTTT CASSLASSGNTIYF TRBV7-9 . . TRBJ1-3
TGTGCCAGCAGCTCGACAGAGAACACCGGGGAGCTGTTTTTT CASSSTENTGELFF TRBV7-7 . . TRBJ2-2
TGCGCCAGCAGCCAATTTTCCGGGACAGGGTACACCGGGGAGCTGTTTTTT CASSQFSGTGYTGELFF TRBV4-1 TRBD1 . TRBJ2-2
TGTGCCAGCAGCATCCTCAGGAAAATGAACACTGAAGCTTTCTTT CASSILRKMNTEAFF TRBV5-6 . once TRBJ1-1
TGTGCCAGCAGCAAGAGTATGGTGCTAGGGGGGGACAATGAGCAGTTCTTC CASSKSMVLGGDNEQFF TRBV21-1 . once TRBJ2-1
TGCGCCAGCCACAGGGATGGATATGAGCAGTTCTTC CASHRDGYEQFF TRBV5-1 . . TRBJ2-1
TGTGCCAGCCGATCTTGGACAGGGGACGAGCAGTACTTC CASRSWTGDEQYF TRBV7-2 TRBD1 . TRBJ2-7
TGTGCCAGCAGTGAACCTCAGAGGCAGCATGGCTACACCTTC CASSEPQRQHGYTF TRBV25-1 . . TRBJ1-2
TGTGCCAGCAGGCTCCAGGGGAACACCGGGGAGCTGTTTTTT CASRLQGNTGELFF TRBV6-1 . . TRBJ2-2
TGTGCCAGCAGCCCGGCACCACTAGCAACCCGAACAGATACGCAGTATTTT CASSPAPLATRTDTQYF TRBV7-4 . once TRBJ2-3
TGTGCCAGCAGTGCTTTTTACGAGCAGTACTTC CASSAFYEQYF TRBV25-1 . . TRBJ2-7
TGTGCCATCAATCCCCAGGGGGACACCGGGGAGCTGTTTTTT CAINPQGDTGELFF TRBV10-3 TRBD1 . TRBJ2-2
TGCGCCAGCAGTGAGTCCAATCTAGCTGGGGATACGCAGTATTTT CASSESNLAGDTQYF TRBV10-1 . . TRBJ2-3
TGTGCCAGCAGGCGGGACGATAGCACAGATACGCAGTATTTT CASRRDDSTDTQYF TRBV27 . few TRBJ2-3
TGTGCCAGCAGTGTGGGCAATCCCTTTCCAAATGAAAAACTGTTTTTT CASSVGNPFPNEKLFF TRBV6-1 . . TRBJ1-4
TGTGCTAGTGGTAACCATTACAGGGTTGCAACTAATGAAAAACTGTTTTTT CASGNHYRVATNEKLFF TRBV12-5 . . TRBJ1-4
TGTGCCAGCAGGGGACAGGGGTTAGTCGGGGAGCTGTTTTTT CASRGQGLVGELFF TRBV6-1 TRBD1 few TRBJ2-2
TGTGCCAGTAGTAGACCAGGGGACCCAAGGGGTACTGAAGCTTTCTTT CASSRPGDPRGTEAFF TRBV19 . once TRBJ1-1
TGTGCCAGCAGTTACAGGGCAGGGGAAAAACTGTTTTTT CASSYRAGEKLFF TRBV6-6 . . TRBJ1-4
TGTGCCAGCAGTTTATTAGCGGGCGGAGACAATCAGCCCCAGCATTTT CASSLLAGGDNQPQHF TRBV28 . few TRBJ1-5
TGTGCCAGCAGTTACGGCCAGGGGGGGAACACCGGGGAGCTGTTTTTT CASSYGQGGNTGELFF TRBV6-5 . once TRBJ2-2